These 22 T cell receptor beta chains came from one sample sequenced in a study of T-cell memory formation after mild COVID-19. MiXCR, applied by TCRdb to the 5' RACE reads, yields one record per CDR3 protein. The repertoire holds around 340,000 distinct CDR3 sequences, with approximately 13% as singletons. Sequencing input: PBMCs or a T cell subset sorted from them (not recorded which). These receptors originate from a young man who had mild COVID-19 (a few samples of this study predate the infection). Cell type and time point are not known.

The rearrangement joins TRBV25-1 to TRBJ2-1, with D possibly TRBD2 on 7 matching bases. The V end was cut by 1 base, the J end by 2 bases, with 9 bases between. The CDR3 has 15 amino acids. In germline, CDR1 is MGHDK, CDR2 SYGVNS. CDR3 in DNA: TGTGCCAGCAGTGAATGGGAGGGGGCCTACAATGAGCAGTTCTTC. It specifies CASSEWEGAYNEQFF.

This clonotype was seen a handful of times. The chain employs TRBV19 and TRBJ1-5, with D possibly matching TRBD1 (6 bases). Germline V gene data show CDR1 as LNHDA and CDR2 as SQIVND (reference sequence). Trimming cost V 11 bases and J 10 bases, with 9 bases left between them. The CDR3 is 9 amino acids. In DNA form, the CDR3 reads TGTGCCTCAGGGGTTCCCCAGCATTTT. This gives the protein CASGVPQHF.

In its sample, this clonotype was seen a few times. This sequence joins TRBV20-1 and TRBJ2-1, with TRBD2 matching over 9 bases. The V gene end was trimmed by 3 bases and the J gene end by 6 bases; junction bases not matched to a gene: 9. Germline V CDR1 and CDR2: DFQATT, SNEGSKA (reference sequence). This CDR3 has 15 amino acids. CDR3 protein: CSASLTSGLSNEQFF. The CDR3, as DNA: TGCAGTGCTAGCCTCACTAGCGGGCTAAGCAATGAGCAGTTCTTC.

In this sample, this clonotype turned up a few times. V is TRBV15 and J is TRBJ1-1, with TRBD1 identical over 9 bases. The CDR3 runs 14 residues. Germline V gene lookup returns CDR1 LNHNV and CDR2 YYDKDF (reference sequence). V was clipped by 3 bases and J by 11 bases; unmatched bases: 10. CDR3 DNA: TGTGCCACCAGCAGGGATCCGACAGGGGGGATGGCTTTCTTT. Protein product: CATSRDPTGGMAFF. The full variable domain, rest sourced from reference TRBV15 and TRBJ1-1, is DAMVIQNPRYQVTQFGKPVTLSCSQTLNHNVMYWYQQKSSQAPKLLFHYYDKDFNNEADTPDNFQSRRPNTSFCFLDIRSPGLGDTAMYLCATSRDPTGGMAFFGQGTRLTVV.

The CDR3 sequence is CSARETGGHGNEKLFF. In DNA, the CDR3 is TGCAGTGCTAGAGAGACCGGGGGCCACGGTAATGAAAAACTGTTTTTT. The gene calls are TRBV20-1 and TRBJ1-4, with D maybe TRBD1 (6 bases). V lost 0 bases and J lost 4, with 15 bases in between. Germline V gives CDR1 DFQATT, CDR2 SNEGSKA (reference sequence). This CDR3 comprises 16 residues.

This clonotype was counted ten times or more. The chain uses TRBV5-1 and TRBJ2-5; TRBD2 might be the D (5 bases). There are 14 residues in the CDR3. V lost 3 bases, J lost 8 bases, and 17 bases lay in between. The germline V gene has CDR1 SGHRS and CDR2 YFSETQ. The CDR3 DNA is TGCGCCAGCAGCTCATTAGCGCGCCCGGGAACCCAGTACTTC. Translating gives CASSSLARPGTQYF.

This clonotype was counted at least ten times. This CDR3 reads CASSLVAGTSGAPDTQYF. DNA for the CDR3: TGTGCCAGCAGCTTAGTTGCCGGGACTAGCGGGGCCCCAGATACGCAGTATTTT. This chain links TRBV7-2 with TRBJ2-3, with TRBD2 matching 13 bases. This CDR3 is 18 amino acids long. The ends lost 1 base at V and 4 bases at J; junction bases unmatched: 8. From germline, CDR1 is SGHTA and CDR2 FQGNSA.

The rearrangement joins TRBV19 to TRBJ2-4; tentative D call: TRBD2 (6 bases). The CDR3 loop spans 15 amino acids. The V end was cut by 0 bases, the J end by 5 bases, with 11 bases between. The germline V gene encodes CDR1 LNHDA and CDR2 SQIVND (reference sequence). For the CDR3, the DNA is TGTGCCAGTAGTATAGATGCGGGCGGGGAAAACATTCAGTACTTC. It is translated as CASSIDAGGENIQYF.

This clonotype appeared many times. CDR3 amino acids: CASSLVHRGGTGELFF. The CDR3 nucleotides are TGTGCCAGCAGTTTAGTCCACAGGGGCGGCACCGGGGAGCTGTTTTTT. The V gene is TRBV12-3 or TRBV12-4, the J gene TRBJ2-2; 7 bases line up with TRBD1. V shed 1 base and J 4 bases; nucleotides not matched to a gene: 6. The CDR3 covers 16 residues.

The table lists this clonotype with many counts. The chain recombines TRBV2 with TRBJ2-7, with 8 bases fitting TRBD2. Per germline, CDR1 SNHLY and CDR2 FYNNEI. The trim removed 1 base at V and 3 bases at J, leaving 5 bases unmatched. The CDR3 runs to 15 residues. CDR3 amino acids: CASSEESGGFYEQYF. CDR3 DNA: TGTGCCAGCAGTGAAGAGAGCGGGGGTTTCTACGAGCAGTACTTC.

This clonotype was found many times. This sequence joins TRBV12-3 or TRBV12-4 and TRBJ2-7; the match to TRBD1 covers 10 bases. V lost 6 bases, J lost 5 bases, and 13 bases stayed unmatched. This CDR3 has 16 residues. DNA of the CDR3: TGTGCCAGCAGGATCATAGACAGGGGGCGGAGTAACGAGCAGTACTTC. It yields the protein CASRIIDRGRSNEQYF.

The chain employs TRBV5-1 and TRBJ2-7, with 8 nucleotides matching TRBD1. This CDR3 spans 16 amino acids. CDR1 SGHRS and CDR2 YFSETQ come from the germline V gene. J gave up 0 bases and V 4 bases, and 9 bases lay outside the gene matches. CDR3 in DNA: TGCGCCAGCAGCCCGTTGCCGGGACAGGCCTCCTACGAGCAGTACTTC. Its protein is CASSPLPGQASYEQYF.

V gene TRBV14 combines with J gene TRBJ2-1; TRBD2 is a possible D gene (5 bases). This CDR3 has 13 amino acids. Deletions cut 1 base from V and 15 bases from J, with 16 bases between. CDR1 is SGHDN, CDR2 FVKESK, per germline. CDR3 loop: CASSQGRGGRLFF. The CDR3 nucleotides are TGTGCCAGCAGCCAAGGACGGGGTGGTCGTCTGTTCTTC.

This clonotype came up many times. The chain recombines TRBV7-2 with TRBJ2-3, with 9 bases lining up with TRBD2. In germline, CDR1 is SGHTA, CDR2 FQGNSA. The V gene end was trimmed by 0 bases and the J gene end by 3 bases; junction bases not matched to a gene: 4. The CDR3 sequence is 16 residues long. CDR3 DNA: TGTGCCAGCAGCTTAGCAGACCTAGCGGGAACAGATACGCAGTATTTT. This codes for CASSLADLAGTDTQYF. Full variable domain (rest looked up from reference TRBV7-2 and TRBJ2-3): GAGVSQSPSNKVTEKGKDVELRCDPISGHTALYWYRQSLGQGLEFLIYFQGNSAPDKSGLPSDRFSAERTGGSVSTLTIQRTQQEDSAVYLCASSLADLAGTDTQYFGPGTRLTVL.

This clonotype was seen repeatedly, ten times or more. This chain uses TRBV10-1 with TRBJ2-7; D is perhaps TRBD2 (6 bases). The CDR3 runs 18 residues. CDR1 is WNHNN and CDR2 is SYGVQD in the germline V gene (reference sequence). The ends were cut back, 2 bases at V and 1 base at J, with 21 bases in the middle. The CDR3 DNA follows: TGCGCCAGCAGTGAGACGGGGGACTTTCCTAGGGGTTCCTACGAGCAGTACTTC. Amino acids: CASSETGDFPRGSYEQYF.

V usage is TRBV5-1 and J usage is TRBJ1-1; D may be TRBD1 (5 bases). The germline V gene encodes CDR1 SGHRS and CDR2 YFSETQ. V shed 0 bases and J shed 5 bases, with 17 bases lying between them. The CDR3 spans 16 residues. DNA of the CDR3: TGCGCCAGCAGCTTGGAAAGTCAGGGAGCGGGGACTGAAGCTTTCTTT. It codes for CASSLESQGAGTEAFF.

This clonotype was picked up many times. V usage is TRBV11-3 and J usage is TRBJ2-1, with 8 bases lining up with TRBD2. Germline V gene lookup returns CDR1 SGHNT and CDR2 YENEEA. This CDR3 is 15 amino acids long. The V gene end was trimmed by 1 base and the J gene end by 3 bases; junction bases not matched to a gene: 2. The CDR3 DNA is TGTGCCAGCAGCTTAGTAGCGGGGAGCTACAATGAGCAGTTCTTC. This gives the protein CASSLVAGSYNEQFF. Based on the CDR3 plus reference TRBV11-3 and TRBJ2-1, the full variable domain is EAGVVQSPRYKIIEKKQPVAFWCNPISGHNTLYWYLQNLGQGPELLIRYENEEAVDDSQLPKDRFSAERLKGVDSTLKIQPAELGDSAVYLCASSLVAGSYNEQFFGPGTRLTVL.

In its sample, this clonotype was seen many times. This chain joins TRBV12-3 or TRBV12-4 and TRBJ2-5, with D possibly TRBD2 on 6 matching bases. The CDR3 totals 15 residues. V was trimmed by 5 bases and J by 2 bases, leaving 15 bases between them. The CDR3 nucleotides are TGTGCCAGCAGTCCCAACCGAGGGAGGCAAGAGACCCAGTACTTC. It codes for CASSPNRGRQETQYF.

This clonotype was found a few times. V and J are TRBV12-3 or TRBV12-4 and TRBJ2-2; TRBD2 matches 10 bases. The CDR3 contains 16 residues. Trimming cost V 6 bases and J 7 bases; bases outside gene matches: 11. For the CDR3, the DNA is TGTGCCAGCAGATCAAGCGGGGGGGCCTATGTCGGGGAGCTGTTTTTT. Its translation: CASRSSGGAYVGELFF.

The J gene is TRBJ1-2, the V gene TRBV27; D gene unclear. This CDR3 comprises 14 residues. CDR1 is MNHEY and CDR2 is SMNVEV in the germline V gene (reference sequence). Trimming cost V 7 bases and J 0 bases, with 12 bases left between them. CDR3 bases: TGTGCCAGCATGTCTGGAGACTCTAACTATGGCTACACCTTC. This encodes CASMSGDSNYGYTF.

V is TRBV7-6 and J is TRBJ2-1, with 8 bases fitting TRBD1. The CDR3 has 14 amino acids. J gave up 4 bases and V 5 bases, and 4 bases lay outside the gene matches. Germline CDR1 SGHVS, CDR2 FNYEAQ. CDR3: CASSPGGAYNEQFF. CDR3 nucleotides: TGTGCCAGCAGCCCAGGGGGCGCTTACAATGAGCAGTTCTTC.

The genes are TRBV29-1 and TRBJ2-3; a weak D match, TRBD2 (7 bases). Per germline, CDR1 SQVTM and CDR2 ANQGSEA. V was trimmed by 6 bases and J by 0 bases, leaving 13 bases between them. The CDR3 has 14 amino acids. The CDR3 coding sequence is TGCAGCGTCCCAAGGGGGGGGAGCACAGATACGCAGTATTTT. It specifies CSVPRGGSTDTQYF.